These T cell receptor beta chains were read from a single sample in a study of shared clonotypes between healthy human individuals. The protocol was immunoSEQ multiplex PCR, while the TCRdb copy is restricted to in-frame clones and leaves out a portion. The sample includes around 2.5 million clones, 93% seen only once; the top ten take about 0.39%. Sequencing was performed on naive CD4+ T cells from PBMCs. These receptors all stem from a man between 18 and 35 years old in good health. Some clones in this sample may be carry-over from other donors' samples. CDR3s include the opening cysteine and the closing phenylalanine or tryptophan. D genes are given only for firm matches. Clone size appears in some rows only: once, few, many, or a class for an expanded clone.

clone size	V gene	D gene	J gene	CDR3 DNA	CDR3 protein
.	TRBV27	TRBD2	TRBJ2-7	TGTGCCAGCAGTTTCCGACTAGCGGGAGAAAGTTTCTTC	CASSFRLAGESFF
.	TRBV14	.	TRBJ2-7	TGTGCCAGCAGCCAAGGGGGGCTCGGACACCACGAGCAGTACTTC	CASSQGGLGHHEQYF
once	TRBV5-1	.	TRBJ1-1	TGCGCCAGCAGCTTGGACTGGCCTGCAATGAACACTGAAGCTTTCTTT	CASSLDWPAMNTEAFF
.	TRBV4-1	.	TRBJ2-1	TGCGCCAGCAACACAAGGGCAGGCCCCTCCTACAATGAGCAGTTCTTC	CASNTRAGPSYNEQFF
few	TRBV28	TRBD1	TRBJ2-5	TGTGCCAGCAGTCCGGGACAGCAAGAGACCCAGTACTTC	CASSPGQQETQYF
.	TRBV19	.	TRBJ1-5	TGTGCCAGTAGGAGGGGCCCGGCGGGCAATCAGCCCCAGCATTTT	CASRRGPAGNQPQHF
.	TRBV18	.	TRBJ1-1	TGTGCCAGCTCACCATGGCGGAGGGAAGCTTTCTTT	CASSPWRREAFF
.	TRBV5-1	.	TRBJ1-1	TGCGCCAGCAGCTTGGACAGGGTAGACACTGAAGCTTTCTTT	CASSLDRVDTEAFF
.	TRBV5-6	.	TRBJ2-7	TGTGCCAGCAGCTTCCGGTACTACGAGCAGTACTTC	CASSFRYYEQYF
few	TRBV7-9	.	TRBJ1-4	TGTGCCAGCAGCTTACAAGGCGCGGGTTGGCATGAAAAACTGTTTTTT	CASSLQGAGWHEKLFF
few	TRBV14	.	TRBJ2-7	TGTGCCAGCAGCCCCGAGGGTTCCTACGAGCAGTACTTC	CASSPEGSYEQYF
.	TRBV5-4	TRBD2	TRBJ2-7	TGTGCCAGCAGCACCGGGACTAGCGGGATGGGGTTGACCTACGAGCAGTACTTC	CASSTGTSGMGLTYEQYF
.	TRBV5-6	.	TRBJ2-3	TGTGCCAGCAGCTTGGCGCGGGATGAGGATACGCAGTATTTT	CASSLARDEDTQYF
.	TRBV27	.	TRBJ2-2	TGTGCCAGCAGCCCCGCCCCGGGAACCGGGGAGCTGTTTTTT	CASSPAPGTGELFF
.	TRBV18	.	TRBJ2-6	TGTGCCAGCTCACCACGGACAGTATCAGACTCTGGGGCCAACGTCCTGACTTTC	CASSPRTVSDSGANVLTF
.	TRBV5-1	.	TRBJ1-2	TGCGCCAGCAGTTTAAACGGACAGACTAACTATGGCTACACCTTC	CASSLNGQTNYGYTF
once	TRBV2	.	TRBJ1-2	TGTGCCAGTCGATCTGGGTTTTCCGGCTATGGCTACACCTTC	CASRSGFSGYGYTF
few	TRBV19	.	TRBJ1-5	TGTGCCAGTAGTATGTGGCGTAATAGCAATCAGCCCCAGCATTTT	CASSMWRNSNQPQHF
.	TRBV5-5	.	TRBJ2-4	TGTGCCAGTTCCCTTGGGCGACTAGCCAAAAACATTCAGTACTTC	CASSLGRLAKNIQYF
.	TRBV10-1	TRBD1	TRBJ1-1	TGCGCCAGCAGTACCGGGACAGCGAACACTGAAGCTTTCTTT	CASSTGTANTEAFF
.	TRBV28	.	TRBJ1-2	TGTGCCAGCAGTTTTAACCCTAACTATGGCTACACCTTC	CASSFNPNYGYTF
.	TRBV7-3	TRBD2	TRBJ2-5	TGTGCCAGCAGCCTCCTAGCGGAAGAGACCCAGTACTTC	CASSLLAEETQYF
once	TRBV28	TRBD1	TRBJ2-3	TGTGCCAGCAGTTCCCAGGGGGCAGGGCCAGATACGCAGTATTTT	CASSSQGAGPDTQYF
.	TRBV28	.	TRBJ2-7	TGTGCCAGCAGTCCCCCCACAGGGCCTGGCGAGCAGTACTTC	CASSPPTGPGEQYF
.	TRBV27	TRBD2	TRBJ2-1	TGTGCCAGCAGACAGACTAGCCCGTCTCAGAATGAGCAGTTCTTC	CASRQTSPSQNEQFF
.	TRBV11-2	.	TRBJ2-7	TGTGCCAGCAGCAATCGGTTTTACGAGCAGTACTTC	CASSNRFYEQYF
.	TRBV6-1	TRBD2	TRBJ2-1	TGTGCCAGCAGTGCAAGGACTAGCGGGGCCCCCTGGGATGAGCAGTTCTTC	CASSARTSGAPWDEQFF
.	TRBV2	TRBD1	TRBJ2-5	TGTGCCAGTACCGGACAGGGCAACAAAGAGACCCAGTACTTC	CASTGQGNKETQYF
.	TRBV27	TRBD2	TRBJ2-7	TGTGCCAGCAGACTCACTATTACGGGGGGAGTGGAGCAGTACTTC	CASRLTITGGVEQYF
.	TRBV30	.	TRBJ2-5	TGTGCCTGGAGTAGAACAGGGACGCGGGAGACCCAGTACTTC	CAWSRTGTRETQYF
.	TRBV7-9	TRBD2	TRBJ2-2	TGTGCCAGCAGCTTAGTGGCGGGAGCCACCGGGGAGCTGTTTTTT	CASSLVAGATGELFF
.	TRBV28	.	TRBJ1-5	TGTGCCAGCAGTTTTGGGTCTGGGACAAATCAGCCCCAGCATTTT	CASSFGSGTNQPQHF
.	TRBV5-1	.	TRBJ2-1	TGCGCCAGCAGCCCACACAGGGATTCCTACAATGAGCAGTTCTTC	CASSPHRDSYNEQFF
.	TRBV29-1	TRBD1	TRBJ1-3	TGCAGCGTGGAAGAGGGGGCCAGTGGAAACACCATATATTTT	CSVEEGASGNTIYF
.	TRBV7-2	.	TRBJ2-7	TGTGCCAGCAGCCTTTGGAATACAGGTTCCTACGAGCAGTACTTC	CASSLWNTGSYEQYF
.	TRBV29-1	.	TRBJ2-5	TGCAGCGTTGGGAGTCCGGGCTCTTGGGAGACCCAGTACTTC	CSVGSPGSWETQYF
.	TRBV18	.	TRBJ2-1	TGTGCCAGCTCACCACCGGGATCGAGCTCCTACAATGAGCAGTTCTTC	CASSPPGSSSYNEQFF
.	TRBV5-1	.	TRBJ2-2	TGCGCCAGCAGCTTGGAAGGGGCCGGGGAGCTGTTTTTT	CASSLEGAGELFF
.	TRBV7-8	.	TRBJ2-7	TGTGCCAGCAGCTTAGAGACACCCTCCTCCACCGAGCAGTACTTC	CASSLETPSSTEQYF
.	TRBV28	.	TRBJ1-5	TGTGCCAGCAGTTTGGGGTTTAGCAATCAGCCCCAGCATTTT	CASSLGFSNQPQHF
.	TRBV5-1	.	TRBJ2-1	TGCGCCAGCAGCTTCACAGGGATATACAATGAGCAGTTCTTC	CASSFTGIYNEQFF
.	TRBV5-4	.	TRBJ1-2	TGTGCCAGCAGCTTGGTCCGGGACGGGGCCTATGGCTACACCTTC	CASSLVRDGAYGYTF
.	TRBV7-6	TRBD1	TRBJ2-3	TGTGCCAGCAGCTTAGGACGGGGACAGGGAATGTCGGCGCAGTATTTT	CASSLGRGQGMSAQYF
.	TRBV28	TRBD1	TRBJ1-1	TGTGCCAGCAGAGCGAGGGGACAGGGGGTTTTCGGCACTGAAGCTTTCTTT	CASRARGQGVFGTEAFF
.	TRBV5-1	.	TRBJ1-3	TGCGCCAGCAGCTTTAGGGGGGTTCTTGGAAACACCATATATTTT	CASSFRGVLGNTIYF
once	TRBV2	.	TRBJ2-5	TGTGCCAGCAGGTCGTCAAGTCAAGAGGGCCCCTCTCCAAGAGGGACCCAGTACTTC	CASRSSSQEGPSPRGTQYF
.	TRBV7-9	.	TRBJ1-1	TGTGCCAGCAGCCTTCAAGAGAACACTGAAGCTTTCTTT	CASSLQENTEAFF
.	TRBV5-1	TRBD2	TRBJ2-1	TGCGCCAGCAGCTCTCCGGGACTAGCGACCCATGAGCAGTTCTTC	CASSSPGLATHEQFF
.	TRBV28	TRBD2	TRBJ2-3	TGTGCCAGCAGACCCGGGACTAGCGGAGGACGCACAGATACGCAGTATTTT	CASRPGTSGGRTDTQYF
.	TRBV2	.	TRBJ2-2	TGTGCCGGGGCGGGTGGCGGGGCGAACACCGGGGAGCTGTTTTTT	CAGAGGGANTGELFF
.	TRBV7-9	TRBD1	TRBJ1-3	TGTGCCAGCAGCCCGGACAGGTTCTCTGGAAACACCATATATTTT	CASSPDRFSGNTIYF
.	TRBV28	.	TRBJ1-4	TGTGCCAGCAGTTCGCCGAGCCCCGGGACCAATGAAAAACTGTTTTTT	CASSSPSPGTNEKLFF
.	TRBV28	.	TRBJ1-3	TGTGCCAGCAGCTTCCGAGGTAGGACCTCCCCATATTTT	CASSFRGRTSPYF
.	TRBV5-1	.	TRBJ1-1	TGCGCCAGCAGCTTGAATCAGGCTATCATGAACACTGAAGCTTTCTTT	CASSLNQAIMNTEAFF
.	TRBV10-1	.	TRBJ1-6	TGCGCCAGCAGTGAGTCTAGGGGTTTCTCACCCCTCCACTTT	CASSESRGFSPLHF
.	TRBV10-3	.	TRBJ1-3	TGTGCCATCAATCAAGGGGACTCAGGCGCTGGAAACACCATATATTTT	CAINQGDSGAGNTIYF